Presented here are 20 T cell receptor beta chains from one specimen sequenced in a study of blood T cell repertoires in COVID-19. Sequencing was performed with immunoSEQ multiplex PCR; in TCRdb, only in-frame clones are kept and a portion is missing. In the table there are about 250,000 clones, 65% to 90% of which are singletons. The sample comprised PBMCs or T cells enriched from blood (not recorded which). These receptors all come from a middle-aged man who had recovered from COVID-19.

The V gene is TRBV2, the J gene TRBJ2-2; TRBD2 might be the D (7 bases). Germline V gene data show CDR1 as SNHLY and CDR2 as FYNNEI. The CDR3 is 14 residues long. V dropped 6 bases and J dropped 7 bases, with 15 bases sitting between them. This CDR3 is CASRGGGAIGELFF. For the CDR3, the DNA is TGTGCCAGCAGAGGAGGGGGGGCCATCGGGGAGCTGTTTTTT. Combining the CDR3 with reference TRBV2 and TRBJ2-2 gives the whole variable domain EPEVTQTPSHQVTQMGQEVILRCVPISNHLYFYWYRQILGQKVEFLVSFYNNEISEKSEIFDDQFSVERPDGSNFTLKIRSTKLEDSAMYFCASRGGGAIGELFFGEGSRLTVL.

The genes are TRBV7-9 and TRBJ2-5; 7 positions match TRBD2. V was pared by 2 bases and J by 5 bases, with 8 bases of the junction left unmatched. The CDR3 spans 15 residues. Germline loops: CDR1 SEHNR, CDR2 FQNEAQ (reference sequence). This CDR3 reads CASSLNGGGSETQYF. CDR3 nucleotides: TGTGCCAGCAGCTTAAATGGGGGAGGGTCGGAGACCCAGTACTTC.

The chain recombines TRBV4-2 with TRBJ1-5; 9 nucleotides agree with TRBD1. Unmatched junction bases numbered 0, after V lost 3 bases and J lost 0 bases. The CDR3 length is 15 residues. Germline V gene sequence: CDR1 LGHNA, CDR2 YNFKEQ. CDR3 amino acids: CASSQDRGSNQPQHF. Here the CDR3 DNA reads TGTGCCAGCAGCCAGGACAGGGGTAGCAATCAGCCCCAGCATTTT.

This chain connects TRBV6-5 to TRBJ2-1, with 7 bases aligning to TRBD2. This CDR3 contains 13 residues. Losses at the gene ends were 7 bases for V and 4 bases for J; bases not matched to a gene: 4. Germline V gives CDR1 MNHEY, CDR2 SVGAGI. The CDR3 spells CASKRLAYNEQFF. Here the CDR3 DNA reads TGTGCCAGCAAGAGACTAGCTTACAATGAGCAGTTCTTC.

The chain carries TRBV10-2 and TRBJ1-1, with D perhaps TRBD1 (5 bases). CDR3 length: 15 amino acids. Trimming stripped 2 bases from V and 5 bases from J, with 15 bases between. Germline CDR1 is WSHSY and CDR2 is SAAADI. The CDR3 loop is CASSEVRTSSTEAFF. CDR3 in DNA: TGCGCCAGCAGTGAGGTTCGGACATCGAGTACTGAAGCTTTCTTT.

V is TRBV3-1 (or the pseudogene TRBV3-2) and J is TRBJ2-1; D uncertain. The CDR3 covers 16 residues. CDR1 LGHDT and CDR2 YNNKEL come from the germline V gene (reference sequence). V gave up 0 bases and J gave up 4 bases, with 13 bases separating them. The CDR3 DNA reads as TGTGCCAGCAGCCAAGAATCCGCGCGGAGTTACAATGAGCAGTTCTTC. Its translation is CASSQESARSYNEQFF.

The rearrangement links TRBV15 to TRBJ2-7; TRBD1 agrees at 7 bases. The CDR3 spans 15 residues. Germline CDR1 is LNHNV and CDR2 is YYDKDF (reference sequence). V gave up 0 bases and J gave up 5 bases; unmatched junction bases: 7. The CDR3 nucleotides are TGTGCCACCAGCAGAGATCGACAGGGAAATGACGAGCAGTACTTC. It yields the protein CATSRDRQGNDEQYF.

In nucleotides, the CDR3 is TGTGCCAGCAGCTATTTGGAGGTAGAGCAGTTCTTC. It yields the protein CASSYLEVEQFF. The rearrangement links TRBV7-9 to TRBJ2-1; D perhaps matches TRBD2 (5 bases). CDR1 and CDR2 (germline): SEHNR, FQNEAQ (reference sequence). V lost 4 bases and J 10 bases, leaving 11 bases between the germline ends. The CDR3 is 12 residues long.

This chain uses TRBV7-2 with TRBJ2-2; D may be TRBD1 (6 bases). The CDR3 has 13 amino acids. Germline CDR1 reads SGHTA; CDR2 reads FQGNSA. V lost 3 bases and J lost 9, with 11 bases in between. CDR3 sequence reads: CASSFKGDRELFF. The CDR3 DNA follows: TGTGCCAGCAGCTTCAAGGGGGACCGGGAGCTGTTTTTT.

The V gene is TRBV5-4, the J gene TRBJ2-5; 11 bases line up with TRBD2. CDR1 is SGHNT and CDR2 is YYREEE in the germline V gene (reference sequence). Trimming took 0 bases from V and 2 from J; bases not matched to a gene: 3. The CDR3 has 16 amino acids. The CDR3 here is CASSLGLAGNQETQYF. Here the CDR3 DNA reads TGTGCCAGCAGCTTGGGACTAGCGGGGAATCAAGAGACCCAGTACTTC.

This chain joins TRBV7-9 and TRBJ2-3; 7 bases map to TRBD1. The CDR3 is made up of 18 amino acids. Losses at the gene ends were 3 bases for V and 0 bases for J; bases not matched to a gene: 12. The germline V gene encodes CDR1 SEHNR and CDR2 FQNEAQ (reference sequence). This CDR3 is CASSFLTGALPSTDTQYF. Written as DNA, the CDR3 is TGTGCCAGCAGCTTTCTTACAGGGGCGCTCCCTAGCACAGATACGCAGTATTTT.

The chain employs TRBV7-2 and TRBJ2-5; D is unclear. Per the germline V gene, CDR1 is SGHTA and CDR2 is FQGNSA. There are 14 residues in the CDR3. The ends were cut back, 0 bases at V and 5 bases at J, with 10 bases in the middle. The CDR3 here is CASSLANVRETQYF. The CDR3 region has the DNA TGTGCCAGCAGCTTAGCCAACGTTCGGGAGACCCAGTACTTC.

The V gene is TRBV20-1, the J gene TRBJ1-3; D gene ambiguous. CDR3 length: 11 amino acids. CDR1 and CDR2 from the germline V gene are DFQATT and SNEGSKA (reference sequence). Deletions cut 6 bases from V and 4 bases from J, with 7 bases between. The CDR3 protein is CSAQRGNTIYF. For the CDR3, the DNA is TGCAGTGCACAGAGAGGAAACACCATATATTTT.

The genes are TRBV6-5 and TRBJ2-3; perhaps TRBD1 as D (6 bases). CDR3 length: 16 amino acids. Germline V gene lookup returns CDR1 MNHEY and CDR2 SVGAGI. Trimming removed 2 bases at V and 5 bases at J, with 17 bases between. The CDR3, as DNA: TGTGCCAGCAGTTACCTGGGGGACAATCGGGGAGATACGCAGTATTTT. This gives the protein CASSYLGDNRGDTQYF.

The rearrangement links TRBV6-5 to TRBJ2-3; D is ambiguous. The CDR3 consists of 11 residues. Germline values: CDR1 MNHEY, CDR2 SVGAGI. Deletions cut 6 bases from V and 11 bases from J, with 12 bases between. CDR3 bases: TGTGCCAGCAGCCCAGGTAGGAAGCAGTATTTT. It specifies CASSPGRKQYF.

The V call is TRBV6-4, the J call TRBJ2-2, with TRBD2 identical over 9 bases. The CDR3 is 14 residues long. V shed 6 bases, J shed 4 bases, and the junction held 3 bases outside the gene matches. The germline V gene encodes CDR1 MRHNA and CDR2 SNTAGT. The CDR3 region has the DNA TGTGCCAGCAGGACTAGCGGTTTCACCGGGGAGCTGTTTTTT. It yields the protein CASRTSGFTGELFF.

The chain has TRBV7-2 and TRBJ1-2; D remains unclear. Germline assignment: CDR1 SGHTA and CDR2 FQGNSA. Trimming removed 7 bases at V and 2 bases at J, with 17 bases between. The CDR3 has 15 residues. In DNA, the CDR3 is TGTGCCAGCACCCCCGAGGAGGGCCCCAACTATGGCTACACCTTC. Protein product: CASTPEEGPNYGYTF.

This rearrangement joins TRBV15 to TRBJ1-1; 7 bases line up with TRBD1. V shed 5 bases, J shed 1 base, and the junction held 1 base outside the gene matches. Germline CDR1 reads LNHNV; CDR2 reads YYDKDF (reference sequence). CDR3 length: 13 amino acids. The CDR3 nucleotides read TGTGCCACCAGCTGGGACAGGAACACTGAAGCTTTCTTT. Translating it yields CATSWDRNTEAFF.

The chain employs TRBV24-1 and TRBJ2-5; 10 positions agree with TRBD1. V lost 3 bases and J lost 3; bases outside the gene matches: 9. The length of the CDR3 is 17 residues. From germline, CDR1 is KGHDR and CDR2 SFDVKD. The DNA for the CDR3 is TGTGCCACCAGTGATCCTGACAGGGGGCCTTCTGAAGAGACCCAGTACTTC. It is translated as CATSDPDRGPSEETQYF.

The V call is TRBV15, the J call TRBJ2-7, with 13 bases fitting TRBD2. CDR1 LNHNV and CDR2 YYDKDF come from the germline V gene (reference sequence). This CDR3 has 15 amino acids. The V and J ends lost 3 bases and 9 bases, in that order; junction bases with no gene match: 8. DNA for the CDR3: TGTGCCACCAGCAGTGCAACTAGCGGGAGGGCCCCGCAGTACTTC. It specifies CATSSATSGRAPQYF.